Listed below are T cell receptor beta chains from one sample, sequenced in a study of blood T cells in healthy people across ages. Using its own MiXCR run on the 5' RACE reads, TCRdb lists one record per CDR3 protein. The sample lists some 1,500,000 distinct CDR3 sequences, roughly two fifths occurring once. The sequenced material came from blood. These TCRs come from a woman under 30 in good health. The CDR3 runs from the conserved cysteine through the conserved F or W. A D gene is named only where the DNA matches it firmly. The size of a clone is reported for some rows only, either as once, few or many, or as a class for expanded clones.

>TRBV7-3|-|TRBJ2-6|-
TGTGCCAGCAGCAAAAGGGGGGCCGGGGCCAACGTCCTGACTTTC
CASSKRGAGANVLTF
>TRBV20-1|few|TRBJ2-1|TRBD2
TGCAGTGCCTCGGGACTAGCGTGGAATGAGCAGTTCTTC
CSASGLAWNEQFF
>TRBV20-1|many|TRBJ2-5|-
TGCAGTGCTAGAGATGAGCGAGGATTTCAAGAGACCCAGTACTTC
CSARDERGFQETQYF
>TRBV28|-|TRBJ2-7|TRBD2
TGTGCCACCTTAGCGGGAGTGTTCGACGAGCAGTACTTC
CATLAGVFDEQYF
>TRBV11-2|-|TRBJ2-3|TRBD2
TGTGCCAGCAGCTTAGTGAGGGGAGGGCTGACAGATACGCAGTATTTT
CASSLVRGGLTDTQYF
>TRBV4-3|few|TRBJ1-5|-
TGCGCCAGCAGCCATGGCCCGGGGCAGGGGAGTTTGGATCAGCCCCAGCATTTT
CASSHGPGQGSLDQPQHF
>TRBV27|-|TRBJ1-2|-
TGTGCCAGCGGGGACACCTACTATGGCTACACCTTC
CASGDTYYGYTF
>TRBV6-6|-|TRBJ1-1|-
TGTGCCAGCAGGCCCTGGGAGGACACTGAAGCTTTCTTT
CASRPWEDTEAFF
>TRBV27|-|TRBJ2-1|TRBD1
TGTGCCAGCAGTTTTTTGGGACAGAAAGAGACCCAGTTCTTC
CASSFLGQKETQFF
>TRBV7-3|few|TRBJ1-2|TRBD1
TGTGCCAGCAGCTCAACGACAGGGGATGGCTACACCTTC
CASSSTTGDGYTF
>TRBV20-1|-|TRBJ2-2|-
TGCAGTGCTAGAGAGATTGGGAAGTCCGGGGAGCTGTTTTTT
CSAREIGKSGELFF
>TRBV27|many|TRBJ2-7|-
TGTGCCAGCAGTTTGGAGGGGACCTTTAGCGAGCAGTACTTC
CASSLEGTFSEQYF
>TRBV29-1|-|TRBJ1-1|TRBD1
TGCAGCGTGACCCGGGACAGGGCGAACACTGAAGCTTTCTTT
CSVTRDRANTEAFF
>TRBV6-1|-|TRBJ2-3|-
TGTGCCACCGACACCAGCACAGGTACGCAGTATTTT
CATDTSTGTQYF
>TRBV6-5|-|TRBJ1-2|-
TGTGCCAGCAGTTACTCGAACCTAGGCTATGGCTACACCTTC
CASSYSNLGYGYTF
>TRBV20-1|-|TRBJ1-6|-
TGCAGTGCAAGCCGGGCCCCCAGTAGGTCACCCCTCCACTTT
CSASRAPSRSPLHF
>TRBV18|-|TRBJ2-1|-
TGTGCCAGCTCAGAGCTAGACGGCCAGGAGCAGTTCTTC
CASSELDGQEQFF